Included here is one TCR beta chain sequence, with context. The antigen is undetermined. This record belongs to a study of shared clonotypes between healthy human individuals. Study background: The study enrolled a couple of women and three men aged 18 to 49. Study-level points and caveats: Shared across four donors were roughly 5.3% of the naive CD4 clonotypes. Sampling involved blood alone; tissue repertoires likely differ.

Germline loops: CDR1 MDHEN, CDR2 SYDVKM. The CDR3 is 15 residues long. Trimming removed 6 bases from V and 5 bases from J; junction bases left unmatched: 8. The donors were adults (healthy and HIV-negative) with no recent acute infections or vaccinations. Data came from immunoSEQ multiplex PCR; TCRdb stores just in-frame clones and leaves some out. Of 2 million to 2.5 million clones in the sample, approximately 93% were seen once. This chain connects TRBV28 to TRBJ2-7, with 12 bases identical to TRBD2. This receptor was taken from a man between 18 and 35 years old in good health. Some clones in this sample may be carry-over from other donors' samples. Sample: naive CD4+ T cells from PBMCs. The subset is: CD45RA+ positively selected. CDR3 sequence: CASSPTSGRFNEQYF. In nucleotides, the CDR3 is TGTGCCAGCAGCCCCACTAGCGGGAGGTTCAACGAGCAGTACTTC.